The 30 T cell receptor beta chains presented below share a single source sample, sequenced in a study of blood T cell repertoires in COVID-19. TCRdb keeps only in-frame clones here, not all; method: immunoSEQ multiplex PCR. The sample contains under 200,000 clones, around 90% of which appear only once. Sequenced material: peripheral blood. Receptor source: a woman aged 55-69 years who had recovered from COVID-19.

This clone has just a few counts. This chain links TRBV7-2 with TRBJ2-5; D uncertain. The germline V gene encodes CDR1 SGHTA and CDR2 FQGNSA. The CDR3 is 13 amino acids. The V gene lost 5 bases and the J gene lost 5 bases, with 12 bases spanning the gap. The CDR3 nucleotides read TGTGCCAGCAGCGCCTCGACTTTGGAGACCCAGTACTTC. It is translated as CASSASTLETQYF.

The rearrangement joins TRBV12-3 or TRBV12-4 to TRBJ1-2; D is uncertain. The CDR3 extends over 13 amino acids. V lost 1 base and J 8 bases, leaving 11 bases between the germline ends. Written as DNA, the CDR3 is TGTGCCAGCAGTTTAGGAGGGTTGCGCGGCTACACCTTC. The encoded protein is CASSLGGLRGYTF.

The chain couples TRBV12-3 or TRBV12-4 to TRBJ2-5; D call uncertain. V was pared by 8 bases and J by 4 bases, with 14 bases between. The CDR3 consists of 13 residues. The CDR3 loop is CASEDIAAETQYF. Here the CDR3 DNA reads TGTGCCAGCGAAGATATAGCTGCAGAGACCCAGTACTTC.

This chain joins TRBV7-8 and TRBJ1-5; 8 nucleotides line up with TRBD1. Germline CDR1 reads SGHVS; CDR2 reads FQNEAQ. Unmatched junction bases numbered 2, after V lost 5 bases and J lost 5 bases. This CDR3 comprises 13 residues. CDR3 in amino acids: CASSKTGDQPQHF. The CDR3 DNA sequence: TGTGCCAGCAGCAAGACAGGGGATCAGCCCCAGCATTTT.

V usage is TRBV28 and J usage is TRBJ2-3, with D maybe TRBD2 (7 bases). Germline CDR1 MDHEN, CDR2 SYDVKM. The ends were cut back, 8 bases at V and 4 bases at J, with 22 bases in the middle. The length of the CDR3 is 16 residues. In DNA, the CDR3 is TGTGCCAGCTATCGCTGGCGGGCGGGGGCCTCAGATACGCAGTATTTT. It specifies CASYRWRAGASDTQYF. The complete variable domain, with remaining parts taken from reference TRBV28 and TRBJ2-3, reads DVKVTQSSRYLVKRTGEKVFLECVQDMDHENMFWYRQDPGLGLRLIYFSYDVKMKEKGDIPEGYSVSREKKERFSLILESASTNQTSMYLCASYRWRAGASDTQYFGPGTRLTVL.

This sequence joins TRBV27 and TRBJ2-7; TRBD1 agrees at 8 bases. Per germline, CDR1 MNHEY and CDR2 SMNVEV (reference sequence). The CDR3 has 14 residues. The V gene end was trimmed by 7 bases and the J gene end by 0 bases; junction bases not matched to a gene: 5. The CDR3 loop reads CASKSGQASYEQYF. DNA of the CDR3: TGTGCCAGCAAGTCGGGACAGGCCTCCTACGAGCAGTACTTC.

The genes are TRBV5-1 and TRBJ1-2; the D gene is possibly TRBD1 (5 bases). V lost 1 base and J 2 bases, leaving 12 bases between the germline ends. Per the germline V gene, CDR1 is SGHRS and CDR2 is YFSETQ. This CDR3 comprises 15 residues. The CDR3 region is CASSLSTGSNYGYTF. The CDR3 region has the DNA TGCGCCAGCAGCTTGTCAACAGGTTCGAACTATGGCTACACCTTC.

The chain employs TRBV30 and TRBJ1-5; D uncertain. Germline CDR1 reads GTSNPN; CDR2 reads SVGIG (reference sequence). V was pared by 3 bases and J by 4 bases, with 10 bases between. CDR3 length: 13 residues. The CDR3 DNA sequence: TGTGCCTGGAGCCTAGAGCATAATCAGCCCCAGCATTTT. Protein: CAWSLEHNQPQHF.

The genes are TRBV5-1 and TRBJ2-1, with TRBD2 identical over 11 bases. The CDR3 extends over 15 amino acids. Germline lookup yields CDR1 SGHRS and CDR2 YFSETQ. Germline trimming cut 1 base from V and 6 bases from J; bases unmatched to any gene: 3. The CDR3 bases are TGCGCCAGCAGCTTGAGTCTAGCGGGAGGCAATGAGCAGTTCTTC. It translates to CASSLSLAGGNEQFF. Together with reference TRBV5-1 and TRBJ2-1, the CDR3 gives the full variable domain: KAGVTQTPRYLIKTRGQQVTLSCSPISGHRSVSWYQQTPGQGLQFLFEYFSETQRNKGNFPGRFSGRQFSNSRSEMNVSTLELGDSALYLCASSLSLAGGNEQFFGPGTRLTVL.

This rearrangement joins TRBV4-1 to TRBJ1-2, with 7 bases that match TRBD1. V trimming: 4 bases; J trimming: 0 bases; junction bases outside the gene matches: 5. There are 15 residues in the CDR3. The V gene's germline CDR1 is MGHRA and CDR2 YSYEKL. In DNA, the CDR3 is TGCGCCAGCAGCCGAGGACAGGTCGCTAACTATGGCTACACCTTC. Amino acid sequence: CASSRGQVANYGYTF.

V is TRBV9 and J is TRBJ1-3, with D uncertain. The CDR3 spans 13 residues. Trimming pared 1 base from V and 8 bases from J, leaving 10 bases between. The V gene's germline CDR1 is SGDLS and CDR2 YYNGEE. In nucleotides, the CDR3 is TGTGCCAGCAGCGTAAGCCCTTCGGACACCATATATTTT. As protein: CASSVSPSDTIYF.

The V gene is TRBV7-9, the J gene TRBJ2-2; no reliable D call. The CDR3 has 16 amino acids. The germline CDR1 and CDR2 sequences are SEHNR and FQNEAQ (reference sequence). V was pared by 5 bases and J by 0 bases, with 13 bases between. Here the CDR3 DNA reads TGTGCCAGCAGCCGGTCCGCTTTCGCGAACACCGGGGAGCTGTTTTTT. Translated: CASSRSAFANTGELFF. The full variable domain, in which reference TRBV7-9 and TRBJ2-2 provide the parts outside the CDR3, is DTGVSQNPRHKITKRGQNVTFRCDPISEHNRLYWYRQTLGQGPEFLTYFQNEAQLEKSRLLSDRFSAERPKGSFSTLEIQRTEQGDSAMYLCASSRSAFANTGELFFGEGSRLTVL.

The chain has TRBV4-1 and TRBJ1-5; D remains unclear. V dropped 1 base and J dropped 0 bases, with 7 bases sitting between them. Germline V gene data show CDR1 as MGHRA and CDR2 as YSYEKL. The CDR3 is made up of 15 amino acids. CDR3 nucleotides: TGCGCCAGCAGCCAAGGAGGGCTTAGCAATCAGCCCCAGCATTTT. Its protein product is CASSQGGLSNQPQHF.

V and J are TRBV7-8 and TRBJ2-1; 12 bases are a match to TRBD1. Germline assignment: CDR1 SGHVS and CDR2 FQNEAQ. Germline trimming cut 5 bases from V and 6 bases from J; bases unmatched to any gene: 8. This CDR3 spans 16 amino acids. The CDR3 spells CASSRSGTGGSNEQFF. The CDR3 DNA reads TGTGCCAGCAGCCGCTCCGGGACAGGGGGCTCCAATGAGCAGTTCTTC.

The CDR3 nucleotides are TGTGCCAGCAGCTTAGTTGACGGGAAGACCCAGTACTTC. Its translation is CASSLVDGKTQYF. V and J are TRBV7-9 and TRBJ2-5, with D tentatively TRBD2 (5 bases). The CDR3 spans 13 residues. The V and J ends lost 1 base and 6 bases respectively, with 9 bases between them. CDR1 and CDR2 (germline): SEHNR, FQNEAQ (reference sequence).

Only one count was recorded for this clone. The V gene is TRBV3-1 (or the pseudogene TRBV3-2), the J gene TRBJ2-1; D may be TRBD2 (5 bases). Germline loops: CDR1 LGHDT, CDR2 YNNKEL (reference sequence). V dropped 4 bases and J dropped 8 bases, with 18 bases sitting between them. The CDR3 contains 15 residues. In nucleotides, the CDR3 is TGTGCCAGCAGCCGGAGCATGCTAGCTGCCGATGAGCAGTTCTTC. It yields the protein CASSRSMLAADEQFF.

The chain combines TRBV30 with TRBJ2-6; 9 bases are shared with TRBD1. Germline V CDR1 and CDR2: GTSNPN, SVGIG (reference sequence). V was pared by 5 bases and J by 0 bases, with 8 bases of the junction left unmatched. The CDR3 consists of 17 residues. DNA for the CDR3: TGTGCCTGGCTCCGGGACAGGGTTCGCTCTGGGGCCAACGTCCTGACTTTC. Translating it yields CAWLRDRVRSGANVLTF.

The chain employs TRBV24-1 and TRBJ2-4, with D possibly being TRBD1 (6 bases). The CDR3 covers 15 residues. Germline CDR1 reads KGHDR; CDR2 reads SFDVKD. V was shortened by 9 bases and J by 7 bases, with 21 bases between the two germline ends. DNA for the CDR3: TGTGCCACCGGGGGAGCACAGGGTTCAAGTAACATTCAGTACTTC. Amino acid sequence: CATGGAQGSSNIQYF.

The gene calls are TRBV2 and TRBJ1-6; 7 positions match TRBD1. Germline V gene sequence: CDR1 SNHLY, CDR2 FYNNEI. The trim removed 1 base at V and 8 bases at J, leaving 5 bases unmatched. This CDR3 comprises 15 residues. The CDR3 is CASSEGGGFYSPLHF. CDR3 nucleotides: TGTGCCAGCAGTGAAGGAGGGGGCTTTTATTCACCCCTCCACTTT.

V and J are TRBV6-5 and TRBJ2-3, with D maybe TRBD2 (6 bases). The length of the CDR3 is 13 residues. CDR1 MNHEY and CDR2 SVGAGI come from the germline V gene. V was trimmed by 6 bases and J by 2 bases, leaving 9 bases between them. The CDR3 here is CASSTDYTDTQYF. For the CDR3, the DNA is TGTGCCAGCAGCACGGACTACACAGATACGCAGTATTTT.

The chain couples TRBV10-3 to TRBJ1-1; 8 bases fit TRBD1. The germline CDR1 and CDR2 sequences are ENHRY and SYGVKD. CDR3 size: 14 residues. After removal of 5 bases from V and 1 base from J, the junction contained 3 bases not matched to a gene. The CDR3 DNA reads TGTGCCATCAGTATCCAGGGGGCGAACACTGAAGCTTTCTTT. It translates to CAISIQGANTEAFF.

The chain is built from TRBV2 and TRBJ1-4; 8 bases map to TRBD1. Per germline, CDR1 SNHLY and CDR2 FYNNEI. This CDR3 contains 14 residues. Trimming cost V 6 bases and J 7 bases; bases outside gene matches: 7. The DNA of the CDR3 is TGTGCCAGCAGAGATACAGGGGGGGTTGAAAAACTGTTTTTT. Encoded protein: CASRDTGGVEKLFF.

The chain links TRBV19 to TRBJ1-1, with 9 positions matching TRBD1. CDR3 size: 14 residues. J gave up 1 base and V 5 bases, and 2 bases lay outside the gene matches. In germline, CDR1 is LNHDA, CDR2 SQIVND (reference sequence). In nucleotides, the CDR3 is TGTGCCAGTAGTCGGACAGGGGAGAACACTGAAGCTTTCTTT. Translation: CASSRTGENTEAFF.

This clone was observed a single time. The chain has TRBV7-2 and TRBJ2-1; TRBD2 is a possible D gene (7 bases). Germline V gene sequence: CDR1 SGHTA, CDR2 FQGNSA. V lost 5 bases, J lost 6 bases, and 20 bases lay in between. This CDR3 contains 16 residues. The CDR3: CASSLGFSGGGNEQFF. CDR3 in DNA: TGTGCCAGCAGCCTAGGATTCTCGGGGGGCGGCAATGAGCAGTTCTTC.

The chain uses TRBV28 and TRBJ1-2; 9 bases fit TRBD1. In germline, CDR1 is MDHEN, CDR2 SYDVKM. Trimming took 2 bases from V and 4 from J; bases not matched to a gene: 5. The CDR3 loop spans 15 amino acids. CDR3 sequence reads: CASSLAGTGTYGYTF. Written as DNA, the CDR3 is TGTGCCAGCAGTTTAGCCGGGACAGGGACCTATGGCTACACCTTC.

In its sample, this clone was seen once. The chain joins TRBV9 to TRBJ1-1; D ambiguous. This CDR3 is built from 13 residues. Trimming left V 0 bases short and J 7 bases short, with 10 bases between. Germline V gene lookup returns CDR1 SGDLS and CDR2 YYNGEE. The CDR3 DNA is TGTGCCAGCAGCGTAGTTGCAGGAGGTGAAGCTTTCTTT. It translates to CASSVVAGGEAFF.

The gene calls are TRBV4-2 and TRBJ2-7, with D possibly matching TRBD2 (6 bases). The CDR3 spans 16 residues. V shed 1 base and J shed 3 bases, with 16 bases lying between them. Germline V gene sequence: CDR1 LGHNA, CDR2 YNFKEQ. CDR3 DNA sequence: TGTGCCAGCAGCCAAGGAGTAGATGCGGGGTACTACGAGCAGTACTTC. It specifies CASSQGVDAGYYEQYF.

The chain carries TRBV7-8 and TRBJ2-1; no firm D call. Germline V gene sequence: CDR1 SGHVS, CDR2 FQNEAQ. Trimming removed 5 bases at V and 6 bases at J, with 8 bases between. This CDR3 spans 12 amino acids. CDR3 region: CASSQQVNEQFF. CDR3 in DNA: TGTGCCAGCAGCCAACAAGTCAATGAGCAGTTCTTC.

CDR3 region: CASSSRDYNYEQYF. For the CDR3, the DNA is TGTGCCAGCAGTTCCCGGGACTACAACTACGAGCAGTACTTC. The V gene is TRBV28, the J gene TRBJ2-7; 7 nucleotides match TRBD2. The V and J ends lost 4 bases and 3 bases, in that order; junction bases with no gene match: 6. The CDR3 has 14 residues. Germline CDR1 MDHEN, CDR2 SYDVKM.

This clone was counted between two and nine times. The CDR3 loop reads CASSWPAGQGSYEQYF. In DNA, the CDR3 is TGTGCCAGCAGCTGGCCCGCGGGACAGGGGTCCTACGAGCAGTACTTC. The chain joins TRBV5-4 to TRBJ2-7; 10 bases align to TRBD1. J lost 1 base, V lost 3 bases, and 7 bases had no gene match. The CDR3 runs 16 residues. Per germline, CDR1 SGHNT and CDR2 YYREEE (reference sequence).